A selection of T cell receptor beta chains follows, all from one sample in a study of blood T cell repertoires in COVID-19. TCRdb's table, derived via immunoSEQ multiplex PCR, lists solely in-frame clones and lacks some. The sample consists of over 400,000 clones, 75% to 90% of them appearing once. Sequenced: PBMCs or T cells enriched from blood (not recorded which). These receptor sequences come from a woman between 55 and 75 years old who had recovered from COVID-19. Both conserved end residues are part of each CDR3. The D gene is left open where the match is weak. Size values are once, few and many counts, or a class for expanded clones, and some rows have none.

clone size	D gene	J gene	V gene	CDR3 DNA	CDR3 protein
once	NA	TRBJ1-2	TRBV7-9	TGTGCCAGCAGCCCGAGGGACCGGGGGAGCTACACCTTC	CASSPRDRGSYTF
NA	NA	TRBJ1-1	TRBV5-1	TGCGCCAGCAGCCCGGAAACGGGGAACACTGAAGCTTTCTTT	CASSPETGNTEAFF
NA	NA	TRBJ2-1	TRBV18	TGTGCCAGCTCACCACATAACCTACCAGGGGATCCTGAGCAGTTCTTC	CASSPHNLPGDPEQFF
NA	TRBD1	TRBJ2-7	TRBV7-2	TGTGCCAGCAGCTTACACACAGGGGCCTACGAGCAGTACTTC	CASSLHTGAYEQYF
once	TRBD1	TRBJ1-1	TRBV13	TGTGCCAGCAGCCTGGGACAGGGGGCTGGTGGGGACACTGAAGCTTTCTTT	CASSLGQGAGGDTEAFF
NA	NA	TRBJ2-2	TRBV3-1/TRBV3-2	TGTGCCAGCAGCTGGCAGACCGGGGAGCTGTTTTTT	CASSWQTGELFF
NA	NA	TRBJ1-6	TRBV19	TGTGCCAGTAGTATAGCGTGGGCTGGTTCACCCCTCCACTTT	CASSIAWAGSPLHF
NA	TRBD2	TRBJ2-3	TRBV5-1	TGCGCCAGCAACAGTCGGGGGGGCCGTACAGATACGCAGTATTTT	CASNSRGGRTDTQYF
NA	NA	TRBJ1-2	TRBV18	TGTGCCAGCTCACCGCTATCGGGCGGCGGGGACTATGGCTACACCTTC	CASSPLSGGGDYGYTF
NA	NA	TRBJ1-2	TRBV5-6	TGTGCCAGCAGCTTGGGCAGGGGAGGCTACACCTTC	CASSLGRGGYTF
NA	TRBD2	TRBJ2-3	TRBV3-1/TRBV3-2	TGTGCCAGCAGCCTAGGACTAGCGGGGAGCACAGATACGCAGTATTTT	CASSLGLAGSTDTQYF
NA	NA	TRBJ1-5	TRBV5-3	TGTGCCAGAAGCCATAGCAACGGGACAAATAGCAATCAGCCCCAGCATTTT	CARSHSNGTNSNQPQHF
NA	TRBD1	TRBJ1-2	TRBV29-1	TGCAGCGCACCGGACAGGGGCAACTATGGCTACACCTTC	CSAPDRGNYGYTF
NA	TRBD1	TRBJ2-5	TRBV9	TGTGCCAGTCAGGGGGCGAGGCAAGAGACCCAGTACTTC	CASQGARQETQYF
NA	TRBD1	TRBJ2-3	TRBV5-5	TGTGCCAGCAGCTTGAAGAGTAGGGGGCCGCTCTGGAGCACAGATACGCAGTATTTT	CASSLKSRGPLWSTDTQYF
once	TRBD2	TRBJ2-5	TRBV19	TGTGCCAGTAGCTACGAACCGGGACTACAAGAGACCCAGTACTTC	CASSYEPGLQETQYF
once	TRBD1	TRBJ1-6	TRBV18	TGTGCCAGCTCGCTACAGGGGGCGGATTCACCCCTCCACTTT	CASSLQGADSPLHF
NA	NA	TRBJ2-6	TRBV5-1	TGCGCCAGCAGCTCCGGCGACAGGTCCGGGGCCAACGTCCTGACTTTC	CASSSGDRSGANVLTF
NA	NA	TRBJ1-2	TRBV7-6	TGTGCCAGCAGCCCGACCCCCCTCCGGAGGGATGGCTACACCTTC	CASSPTPLRRDGYTF
NA	NA	TRBJ2-6	TRBV29-1	TGCAGCGTTAAGGGCAGGGGAACCTCTGGGGCCAACGTCCTGACTTTC	CSVKGRGTSGANVLTF
NA	NA	TRBJ1-5	TRBV15	TGTGCCACCAGCAGCTCTAGGGGTGAGAACAATCAGCCCCAGCATTTT	CATSSSRGENNQPQHF
NA	NA	TRBJ2-1	TRBV30	TGTGCCTGGAGTGTAGGGAGCTCCTACAATGAGCAGTTCTTC	CAWSVGSSYNEQFF
NA	NA	TRBJ2-2	TRBV6-5	TGTGCCAGCAGTCCGGGACAAAACACCGGGGAGCTGTTTTTT	CASSPGQNTGELFF
NA	NA	TRBJ1-1	TRBV5-1	TGCGCCAGCAGCCTGACAGTGAACACTGAAGCTTTCTTT	CASSLTVNTEAFF
NA	TRBD1	TRBJ1-2	TRBV11-2	TGTGCCAGCAGCCTACCACAGGGGGCAAGCGGCTACACCTTC	CASSLPQGASGYTF
NA	NA	TRBJ2-6	TRBV5-1	TGCGCCAGCACCCCCCAGGCTAACTCTGGGGCCAACGTCCTGACTTTC	CASTPQANSGANVLTF
many	TRBD2	TRBJ2-2	TRBV6-6	TGTGCCAGCAGTCCACTAGCGGGGGGTTCGAACACCGGGGAGCTGTTTTTT	CASSPLAGGSNTGELFF
NA	TRBD1	TRBJ2-3	TRBV6-5	TGTGCCAGCAGGACAGGGGACACAGATACGCAGTATTTT	CASRTGDTDTQYF
few	TRBD1	TRBJ1-2	TRBV4-1	TGCGCCAGCAGCCATCCGACAGGGCACTATGGCTACACCTTC	CASSHPTGHYGYTF
NA	NA	TRBJ2-4	TRBV5-1	TGCGCCAGCAGCTTGCAGGGGCTGGCGGACATTCAGTACTTC	CASSLQGLADIQYF
few	TRBD2	TRBJ2-1	TRBV3-1/TRBV3-2	TGTGCCAGCAGCCGGACTAGCGGGGGCTCCCGTCAAACGCAGCAGTTCTTC	CASSRTSGGSRQTQQFF
NA	NA	TRBJ1-5	TRBV30	TGTGCCTGGAGTGTAGGGACACATCAGCCCCAGCATTTT	CAWSVGTHQPQHF
once	TRBD1	TRBJ1-4	TRBV10-1	TGCGCCAGCAGCGAGGGACAGGGGACGGGAAAACTGTTTTTT	CASSEGQGTGKLFF
NA	TRBD2	TRBJ2-5	TRBV10-1	TGCGCCAGCAGTGATCCCAGACTAGCGGGGGGCCAAGAGACCCAGTACTTC	CASSDPRLAGGQETQYF
NA	TRBD1	TRBJ2-1	TRBV24-1	TGTGCCACCAGTGATAGGACAGGAAGGTACAAGCAGTTCTTC	CATSDRTGRYKQFF
NA	TRBD1	TRBJ1-1	TRBV4-1	TGCGCCAGCAGCCAAGCCACAGGGGGACAGGGACCTGAAGCTTTCTTT	CASSQATGGQGPEAFF
NA	NA	TRBJ2-3	TRBV5-1	TGCGCCAGCAGCTTGGATACGACAACTAGCACAGATACGCAGTATTTT	CASSLDTTTSTDTQYF
NA	TRBD1	TRBJ1-1	TRBV7-8	TGTGCCAGCAGCTTAGCCCGGGACAGGGGAAGTAGACTTGCGATGAACACTGAAGCTTTCTTT	CASSLARDRGSRLAMNTEAFF
NA	NA	TRBJ2-3	TRBV6-5	TGTGCCAGCAGTTACTCGTCGGGGTCGCGCACAGATACGCAGTATTTT	CASSYSSGSRTDTQYF
once	TRBD1	TRBJ2-6	TRBV11-3	TGTGCCAGCGCCCGACAGGGCCCATCCTCTGGGGCCAACGTCCTGACTTTC	CASARQGPSSGANVLTF
NA	NA	TRBJ1-2	TRBV3-1/TRBV3-2	TGTGCCAGCAGCCCCACGGGGAGGGGTGGCTACACCTTC	CASSPTGRGGYTF
NA	TRBD1	TRBJ2-7	TRBV29-1	TGCAGCGTGAGAGGCGGGACAGGGGGTTACGAGCAGTACTTC	CSVRGGTGGYEQYF
NA	NA	TRBJ1-1	TRBV20-1	TGCAGTGCTAGTACGGACCGGGACAATGAAGCTTTCTTT	CSASTDRDNEAFF
NA	TRBD2	TRBJ2-3	TRBV7-2	TGTGCCAGCAGCCGCCCTGGGGAGGGAGATACGCAGTATTTT	CASSRPGEGDTQYF
NA	TRBD1	TRBJ2-5	TRBV5-1	TGCGCCACTGGACAGGGGTCCAACCAAGAGACCCAGTACTTC	CATGQGSNQETQYF
NA	TRBD1	TRBJ2-2	TRBV24-1	TGTGCCACCAGACAGAACAGGGGTTCCGGGGAGCTGTTTTTT	CATRQNRGSGELFF
NA	TRBD1	TRBJ1-6	TRBV6-5	TGTGCCAGCAGGCTTGTACAGGGGGCTAATTCACCCCTCCACTTT	CASRLVQGANSPLHF
NA	TRBD1	TRBJ2-7	TRBV30	TGTGCCTGGAGTGGGGGACAGCCCTACGAGCAGTACTTC	CAWSGGQPYEQYF
NA	TRBD1	TRBJ2-2	TRBV6-6	TGTGCCAGCAGTCTTTTCCAGGGGGCCTTTAACACCGGGGAGCTGTTTTTT	CASSLFQGAFNTGELFF
NA	NA	TRBJ1-2	TRBV23-1	TGCGCCAGCAGTCCACGCAGGACTTTAAACTATGGCTACACCTTC	CASSPRRTLNYGYTF
NA	NA	TRBJ2-1	TRBV9	TGTGCCAGCAGCGTATTGGCCGATCTTTACAATGAGCAGTTCTTC	CASSVLADLYNEQFF
NA	TRBD1	TRBJ1-1	TRBV2	TGTGCCAGTTTCCCAGGACAGGGGAACACTGAAGCTTTCTTT	CASFPGQGNTEAFF
NA	TRBD2	TRBJ2-1	TRBV5-1	TGCGCCAGCAGCTTGGAGCGGGGGGGCCCCGTCCTAATCTTC	CASSLERGGPVLIF
NA	NA	TRBJ1-4	TRBV7-9	TGTGCCAGCAGCTTAGCGCTTGGTAACCCAGGGAAACTGTTTTTT	CASSLALGNPGKLFF
NA	NA	TRBJ1-4	TRBV4-2	TGTGCCAGCAGCCAAGATAGGGGGTTGGGAACTAATGAAAAACTGTTTTTT	CASSQDRGLGTNEKLFF
NA	NA	TRBJ1-6	TRBV15	TGTGCCACCAGCAGAGAGCCCAGGGGCGGTTCACCCCTCCACTTT	CATSREPRGGSPLHF
NA	NA	TRBJ2-1	TRBV24-1	TGTGCCACCAGTGGGGGGGGCCTTTTTGAGCAGTTCTTC	CATSGGGLFEQFF
NA	TRBD2	TRBJ2-7	TRBV4-1	TGCGCCAGCAGCCTAGCGGGGGGGCCCTACGAGCAGTACTTC	CASSLAGGPYEQYF
NA	TRBD1	TRBJ1-3	TRBV9	TGTGCCAGCAGCCCACAGGACAGGGTGGGAAACACCATATATTTT	CASSPQDRVGNTIYF